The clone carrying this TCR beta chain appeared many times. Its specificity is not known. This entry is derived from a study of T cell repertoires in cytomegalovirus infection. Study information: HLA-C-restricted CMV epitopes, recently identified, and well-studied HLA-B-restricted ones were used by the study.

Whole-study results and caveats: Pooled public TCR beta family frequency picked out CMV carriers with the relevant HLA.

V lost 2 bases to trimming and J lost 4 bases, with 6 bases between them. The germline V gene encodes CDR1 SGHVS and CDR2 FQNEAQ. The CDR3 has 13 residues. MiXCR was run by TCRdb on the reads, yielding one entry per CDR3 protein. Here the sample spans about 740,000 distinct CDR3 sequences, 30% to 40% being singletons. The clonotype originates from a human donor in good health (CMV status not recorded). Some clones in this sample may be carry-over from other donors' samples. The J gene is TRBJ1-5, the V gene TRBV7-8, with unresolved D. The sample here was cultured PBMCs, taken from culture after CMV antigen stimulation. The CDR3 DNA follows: TGTGCCAGCAGCTTAAGCAGAAATCAGCCCCAGCATTTT. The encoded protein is CASSLSRNQPQHF.